A selection of T cell receptor beta chains follows, all from one sample in a study of vaccination effects on CD4 cells after COVID-19. Clones were read by immunoSEQ multiplex PCR, and TCRdb kept only the in-frame ones, dropping some. Among tens of thousands of clones listed, around 76% were seen once. For these TCRs, the target antigens are not known. The sample was CD4+ T cells from PBMCs cultured with HCoV-NL63 spike peptides, taken before COVID-19 vaccination. All receptors derive from a human donor who received a COVID-19 vaccine. Both conserved end residues are part of each CDR3. The order of the fields is D gene, clone size, V gene, J gene, CDR3 DNA, CDR3 protein. A D gene is named only where the DNA matches it firmly. A clone size is listed for some rows: how often the clone was seen (once, few, many), or a class if it is expanded.

D gene: TRBD1; clone size: .; V gene: TRBV5-8; J gene: TRBJ1-5; CDR3 DNA: TGTGCCAGCAGTACGGACAGGGACGGTCAGCCCCAGCATTTT; CDR3 protein: CASSTDRDGQPQHF
D gene: TRBD1; clone size: .; V gene: TRBV6-6; J gene: TRBJ1-1; CDR3 DNA: TGTGCCAGCAGGAATGGACAGGGGCGCACTGAAGCTTTCTTT; CDR3 protein: CASRNGQGRTEAFF
D gene: .; clone size: few; V gene: TRBV6-5; J gene: TRBJ2-2; CDR3 DNA: TGTGCCAGCAGTCGGGCAGAGGACACCGGGGAGCTGTTTTTT; CDR3 protein: CASSRAEDTGELFF
D gene: .; clone size: .; V gene: TRBV30; J gene: TRBJ1-6; CDR3 DNA: TGTGCCTGGATGGGAACAGGGTTAACTAATTCACCCCTCCACTTT; CDR3 protein: CAWMGTGLTNSPLHF
D gene: .; clone size: .; V gene: TRBV7-2; J gene: TRBJ2-4; CDR3 DNA: TGTGCCAGCAGCCGGGGGGGAGGGGGCATTAGCATTCAGTACTTC; CDR3 protein: CASSRGGGGISIQYF
D gene: TRBD1; clone size: .; V gene: TRBV2; J gene: TRBJ2-2; CDR3 DNA: TGTGCCAGCAGTCCCCGGGACAGGGCTAACACCGGGGAGCTGTTTTTT; CDR3 protein: CASSPRDRANTGELFF
D gene: .; clone size: .; V gene: TRBV10-3; J gene: TRBJ1-1; CDR3 DNA: TGTGCCATCAGTGAGTCGACCACGAACACTGAAGCTTTCTTT; CDR3 protein: CAISESTTNTEAFF
D gene: .; clone size: .; V gene: TRBV6-5; J gene: TRBJ2-5; CDR3 DNA: TGTGCCAGCAGACGGGGTGGGCAAGAGACCCAGTACTTC; CDR3 protein: CASRRGGQETQYF
D gene: .; clone size: once; V gene: TRBV6-2/TRBV6-3; J gene: TRBJ1-2; CDR3 DNA: TGTGCCAGCAGTTACGGGGGAGGGAACTATGGCTACACCTTC; CDR3 protein: CASSYGGGNYGYTF
D gene: TRBD1; clone size: .; V gene: TRBV18; J gene: TRBJ2-2; CDR3 DNA: TGTGCCAGCTCTACCGGGACAGGGTACACCGGGGAGCTGTTTTTT; CDR3 protein: CASSTGTGYTGELFF
D gene: .; clone size: .; V gene: TRBV5-6; J gene: TRBJ1-3; CDR3 DNA: TGTGCCAGCAGCCTAAGGGGAATCTCTGGAAACACCATATATTTT; CDR3 protein: CASSLRGISGNTIYF
D gene: .; clone size: .; V gene: TRBV6-5; J gene: TRBJ2-5; CDR3 DNA: TGTGCCCCCGAACCAGCGGGTTGGGAGACCCAGTACTTC; CDR3 protein: CAPEPAGWETQYF
D gene: TRBD1; clone size: .; V gene: TRBV25-1; J gene: TRBJ1-6; CDR3 DNA: TGTGCCAGCAGTGGACAGGGCCCCTCACCCCTCCACTTT; CDR3 protein: CASSGQGPSPLHF
D gene: .; clone size: .; V gene: TRBV11-1; J gene: TRBJ1-1; CDR3 DNA: TGTGCCAGCAGCTTAGCGCGGAGGGGGGACACTGAAGCTTTCTTT; CDR3 protein: CASSLARRGDTEAFF
D gene: TRBD2; clone size: .; V gene: TRBV5-6; J gene: TRBJ2-1; CDR3 DNA: TGTGCCAGCAGCCCTAAGACTAGCGGGGGGTTTAATGAGCAGTTCTTC; CDR3 protein: CASSPKTSGGFNEQFF
D gene: .; clone size: .; V gene: TRBV6-5; J gene: TRBJ1-6; CDR3 DNA: TGTGCCAGCAGGGTACAAGGGATGGATGGATCACCCCTCCACTTT; CDR3 protein: CASRVQGMDGSPLHF
D gene: TRBD1; clone size: .; V gene: TRBV5-1; J gene: TRBJ1-6; CDR3 DNA: TGCGCCAGCAGCGCCGGGACAGGCAATTCACCCCTCCACTTT; CDR3 protein: CASSAGTGNSPLHF
D gene: TRBD1; clone size: few; V gene: TRBV5-3; J gene: TRBJ1-6; CDR3 DNA: TGTGCCAGAAGCCGACAGGGAGGGCGCGAGACACCCCTCCACTTT; CDR3 protein: CARSRQGGRETPLHF
D gene: TRBD2; clone size: .; V gene: TRBV5-1; J gene: TRBJ2-3; CDR3 DNA: TGCGCCAGTCCCCCCTTACTGGCGGGGGAGCGAATAAACACAGATACGCAGTATTTT; CDR3 protein: CASPPLLAGERINTDTQYF
D gene: TRBD2; clone size: .; V gene: TRBV3-1/TRBV3-2; J gene: TRBJ2-3; CDR3 DNA: TGTGCCAGCTCCGAAACGGGGGGGCGCGGAGATACGCAGTATTTT; CDR3 protein: CASSETGGRGDTQYF
D gene: .; clone size: .; V gene: TRBV5-4; J gene: TRBJ1-5; CDR3 DNA: TGTGCCAGCAGCTTGGATATCAATCAGCCCCAGCATTTT; CDR3 protein: CASSLDINQPQHF
D gene: .; clone size: .; V gene: TRBV10-3; J gene: TRBJ2-1; CDR3 DNA: TGTGCCATCAGTGAGTCGGTGCGGGGTAATGAGCAGTTCTTC; CDR3 protein: CAISESVRGNEQFF
D gene: .; clone size: .; V gene: TRBV5-8; J gene: TRBJ1-1; CDR3 DNA: TGTGCCAGCAGCTTGGCCTACATCCCGAACACTGAAGCTTTCTTT; CDR3 protein: CASSLAYIPNTEAFF
D gene: .; clone size: few; V gene: TRBV3-1/TRBV3-2; J gene: TRBJ1-1; CDR3 DNA: TGTGCCAGCAGCCCAACCGAGCAGGGAAAAGCTTTCTTT; CDR3 protein: CASSPTEQGKAFF
D gene: .; clone size: .; V gene: TRBV10-2; J gene: TRBJ1-6; CDR3 DNA: TGCGCCAGCCAAATAATACAGGGAAGAAATTCACCCCTCCACTTT; CDR3 protein: CASQIIQGRNSPLHF
D gene: .; clone size: .; V gene: TRBV3-1/TRBV3-2; J gene: TRBJ1-1; CDR3 DNA: TGTGCCAGCAGCCCTTGGGGTAGGAACACTGAAGCTTTCTTT; CDR3 protein: CASSPWGRNTEAFF
D gene: .; clone size: .; V gene: TRBV10-1; J gene: TRBJ2-5; CDR3 DNA: TGCGCCAGCAGTGAGCCGGGGCAAGAGACCCAGTACTTC; CDR3 protein: CASSEPGQETQYF
D gene: .; clone size: .; V gene: TRBV9; J gene: TRBJ2-6; CDR3 DNA: TGTGCCAGCAGCGTCACAGGGACCTCTGGGGCCAACGTCCTGACTTTC; CDR3 protein: CASSVTGTSGANVLTF
D gene: TRBD1; clone size: few; V gene: TRBV2; J gene: TRBJ1-2; CDR3 DNA: TGTGCCAGCAGGGAACGCGGGACAGGTTATGGCTACACCTTC; CDR3 protein: CASRERGTGYGYTF
D gene: TRBD2; clone size: .; V gene: TRBV24-1; J gene: TRBJ2-3; CDR3 DNA: TGTGCCACCAGTGGGCAGCGGGGTGCTAGCACAGATACGCAGTATTTT; CDR3 protein: CATSGQRGASTDTQYF
D gene: TRBD1; clone size: .; V gene: TRBV2; J gene: TRBJ1-5; CDR3 DNA: TGTGCCAGCAGTTTGACAGGGTCGGGTCAGCCCCAGCATTTT; CDR3 protein: CASSLTGSGQPQHF
D gene: .; clone size: .; V gene: TRBV3-1/TRBV3-2; J gene: TRBJ1-4; CDR3 DNA: TGTGCCAGCAGCCAAGGCGATAGGGGAGGCGAAAAACTGTTTTTT; CDR3 protein: CASSQGDRGGEKLFF
D gene: .; clone size: .; V gene: TRBV10-2; J gene: TRBJ1-4; CDR3 DNA: TGCGCCAGCAGCGCCGACAGGCTGGGGGAAAAACTGTTTTTT; CDR3 protein: CASSADRLGEKLFF
D gene: .; clone size: .; V gene: TRBV6-6; J gene: TRBJ1-3; CDR3 DNA: TGTGCCAGCAGTTACGCAGTCTCTGGAAACACCATATATTTT; CDR3 protein: CASSYAVSGNTIYF
D gene: .; clone size: .; V gene: TRBV10-3; J gene: TRBJ1-2; CDR3 DNA: TGTGCCATCAAGAAAACAGGGTACTATGGCTACACCTTC; CDR3 protein: CAIKKTGYYGYTF
D gene: .; clone size: .; V gene: TRBV28; J gene: TRBJ2-3; CDR3 DNA: TGTGCCAGCAGTTCCTCTCGCGGGGTGAGCACAGATACGCAGTATTTT; CDR3 protein: CASSSSRGVSTDTQYF
D gene: .; clone size: .; V gene: TRBV4-2; J gene: TRBJ2-3; CDR3 DNA: TGTGCCAGCAGCCCCGGGGGCTCCGCAGATACGCAGTATTTT; CDR3 protein: CASSPGGSADTQYF
D gene: .; clone size: .; V gene: TRBV2; J gene: TRBJ2-1; CDR3 DNA: TGTGCCAGCACCACGACTAGTATCGAGCAGTTCTTC; CDR3 protein: CASTTTSIEQFF
D gene: TRBD1; clone size: .; V gene: TRBV9; J gene: TRBJ2-1; CDR3 DNA: TGTGCCAGCAGCGCATATCGACAGGGGACAATTTTGAATGAGCAGTTCTTC; CDR3 protein: CASSAYRQGTILNEQFF
D gene: TRBD1; clone size: .; V gene: TRBV19; J gene: TRBJ1-5; CDR3 DNA: TGTGCCAGTAATGACAGGGGCCATCAGCCCCAGCATTTT; CDR3 protein: CASNDRGHQPQHF
D gene: .; clone size: .; V gene: TRBV19; J gene: TRBJ1-5; CDR3 DNA: TGTGCCAGTAGCCCCAAGTACTCTGGGAATAGCAATCAGCCCCAGCATTTT; CDR3 protein: CASSPKYSGNSNQPQHF
D gene: .; clone size: .; V gene: TRBV27; J gene: TRBJ2-2; CDR3 DNA: TGTGCCAGCAGTCCCTACGGTCGGTCCCGGGACCGGGAGCTGTTTTTT; CDR3 protein: CASSPYGRSRDRELFF
D gene: .; clone size: .; V gene: TRBV6-2/TRBV6-3; J gene: TRBJ1-5; CDR3 DNA: TGTGCCAGCAGTTACGGCGGGGCAGGGCAGCCCCAGCATTTT; CDR3 protein: CASSYGGAGQPQHF
D gene: .; clone size: .; V gene: TRBV28; J gene: TRBJ2-3; CDR3 DNA: TGTGCCAGCAGGGGCCCTCCTAGCACAGATACGCAGTATTTT; CDR3 protein: CASRGPPSTDTQYF
D gene: TRBD2; clone size: .; V gene: TRBV19; J gene: TRBJ2-5; CDR3 DNA: TGTGCCAGTAGTAGGGGACTAGCGGGAGGGGAGACCCAGTACTTC; CDR3 protein: CASSRGLAGGETQYF
D gene: .; clone size: once; V gene: TRBV9; J gene: TRBJ1-1; CDR3 DNA: TGTGCCAGCAGCACTACAGGGTCAGGGAACACTGAAGCTTTCTTT; CDR3 protein: CASSTTGSGNTEAFF
D gene: TRBD1; clone size: few; V gene: TRBV7-2; J gene: TRBJ1-1; CDR3 DNA: TGTGCCAGCAGCCCCAGGACAGGGGGCCTGAACACTGAAGCTTTCTTT; CDR3 protein: CASSPRTGGLNTEAFF
D gene: .; clone size: .; V gene: TRBV5-1; J gene: TRBJ1-2; CDR3 DNA: TGCGCCAGCAGCTTGCGGGATTTTAACTATGGCTACACCTTC; CDR3 protein: CASSLRDFNYGYTF
D gene: TRBD1; clone size: .; V gene: TRBV9; J gene: TRBJ2-3; CDR3 DNA: TGTGCCAGCAGCGTAGGAAGGAAGGGGGCAGGGTTGTCAGATACGCAGTATTTT; CDR3 protein: CASSVGRKGAGLSDTQYF